Listed here are 9 T cell receptor beta chains from one sample, sequenced in a study of shared clonotypes between healthy human individuals (dated by TCRdb to 2018 to 2021). Libraries were made using the immunoSEQ multiplex PCR assay. Not all clones reach the TCRdb copy of this immuneACCESS table, which keeps in-frame sequences only. Checked studies attribute under half of the gap to unresolved V genes and leave the rest unexplained. In this sample the table shows under 1,100,000 clones, approximately 76% of which occur a single time. 1.4% of the sample is taken by the ten largest. The sequenced sample was memory CD4+ T cells sorted from blood. The sample's cell subset or site label, decoded: CD45RA-negative fraction. All receptors derive from a man between 18 and 35 years old in good health.

This clone was counted a few times. The chain recombines TRBV30 with TRBJ1-1; D is uncertain. Trimming left V 3 bases short and J 5 bases short, with 10 bases between. The CDR3 spans 12 residues. The germline V gene encodes CDR1 GTSNPN and CDR2 SVGIG (reference sequence). The CDR3, as DNA: TGTGCCTGGAGGTTTGGGGAGACTGAAGCTTTCTTT. Encoded protein: CAWRFGETEAFF.

The CDR3 here is CASRDTGGPHEQYF. The CDR3 coding sequence is TGTGCCAGCCGGGACACGGGAGGGCCCCACGAGCAGTACTTC. The chain recombines TRBV6-1 with TRBJ2-7, with 8 bases that match TRBD2. Germline lookup yields CDR1 MNHNS and CDR2 SASEGT. Unmatched junction bases numbered 11, after V lost 8 bases and J lost 5 bases. The CDR3 covers 14 residues.

The DNA of the CDR3 is TGCAGCCCTGGGGGGGGACCGGTCACTGAAGCTTTCTTT. This codes for CSPGGGPVTEAFF. The genes are TRBV29-1 and TRBJ1-1; tentatively, D is TRBD1 (5 bases). Trimming took 8 bases from V and 4 from J, leaving 17 bases between them. Germline V lookup: CDR1 SQVTM, CDR2 ANQGSEA. This CDR3 comprises 13 residues.

This clone was detected once. The J gene is TRBJ2-3, the V gene TRBV7-9, with 10 bases fitting TRBD2. Germline-derived CDR1 and CDR2 are SEHNR and FQNEAQ (reference sequence). V lost 5 bases and J lost 2; bases outside the gene matches: 7. The length of the CDR3 is 16 residues. CDR3 loop: CASSLSGGGATDTQYF. For the CDR3, the DNA is TGTGCCAGCAGCCTGAGCGGGGGGGGAGCCACAGATACGCAGTATTTT.

V usage is TRBV27 and J usage is TRBJ2-5, with 8 nucleotides matching TRBD2. V lost 6 bases, J lost 5 bases, and 11 bases stayed unmatched. This CDR3 is 15 amino acids long. CDR1 is MNHEY, CDR2 SMNVEV, per germline (reference sequence). The CDR3 coding sequence is TGTGCCAGCAGAAGAGACGGGAGGGCCGGGGAGACCCAGTACTTC. It is translated as CASRRDGRAGETQYF.

The chain uses TRBV30 and TRBJ2-7; D gene unclear. Germline CDR1 and CDR2: GTSNPN and SVGIG (reference sequence). CDR3 length equals 13 residues. Trimming removed 0 bases at V and 5 bases at J, with 11 bases between. The CDR3 reads CAWSVRGENEQYF. CDR3 in DNA: TGTGCCTGGAGTGTACGAGGAGAAAACGAGCAGTACTTC. The variable domain in full, completed from reference TRBV30 and TRBJ2-7, reads SQTIHQWPATLVQPVGSPLSLECTVEGTSNPNLYWYRQAAGRGLQLLFYSVGIGQISSEVPQNLSASRPQDRQFILSSKKLLLSDSGFYLCAWSVRGENEQYFGPGTRLTVT.

V and J are TRBV28 and TRBJ2-2; D might be TRBD1 or TRBD2, each matching 5 bases. Trimming pared 5 bases from V and 6 bases from J, leaving 16 bases between. The CDR3 covers 15 residues. The V gene's germline CDR1 is MDHEN and CDR2 SYDVKM. The CDR3: CASSAGWGSSGELFF. CDR3 DNA sequence: TGTGCCAGCAGTGCAGGGTGGGGGTCCTCCGGGGAGCTGTTTTTT.

The CDR3 bases are TGCGCCAGCAGCTTGAACTCGGGGGAGGGAGAGACCCAGTACTTC. It translates to CASSLNSGEGETQYF. The V gene is TRBV5-1, the J gene TRBJ2-5, with 7 bases that match TRBD2. The J segment lost 4 bases and the V segment lost 1 base, leaving 7 bases of the junction unmatched. This CDR3 contains 15 residues. Germline-derived CDR1 and CDR2 are SGHRS and YFSETQ.

This chain joins TRBV6-1 and TRBJ2-4; 7 nucleotides agree with TRBD1. The CDR3 contains 13 residues. The trim removed 6 bases at V and 4 bases at J, leaving 3 bases unmatched. Germline V gene data show CDR1 as MNHNS and CDR2 as SASEGT. CDR3 sequence reads: CASSMTGKNIQYF. CDR3 in DNA: TGTGCCAGCAGCATGACAGGGAAAAACATTCAGTACTTC.